This paragraph covers one T cell receptor beta chain sequence. Its antigen remains undetermined. No base-level quality is on record; no much larger clone is a single base apart. These data originate in a study of T cells after posttransplantation cyclophosphamide (dated by TCRdb to about 2016). Some background on the complete study: Using TRB sequencing, the study followed how the T cell repertoire reconstituted after myeloablative bone marrow transplantation in which posttransplantation cyclophosphamide served as GVHD prophylaxis. Samples from about 33 PTCy-treated patients and 16 related bone marrow donors of those patients were subjected to antigen receptor sequencing. Blood from all 35 or so PTCy patients who had 1-year posttransplant specimens underwent TRB sequencing. In 3 patients, up to roughly 3 additional blood samples taken between 2 and 5.2 years after transplant also underwent TRB sequencing, as did pretransplant blood from 4 patients. TRA and TRB clonality were tightly correlated in several samples, so subsequent TCR analyses focused on TRB only. Public TRB sequences were searched against a database of over 3,000 sequences associated with responses to pathogens, tumor antigens, self-antigens and alloantigens. The study at large found these results: Donor-recipient similarity was low at 1-2 months but rose over the first year, and later blood repertoires were often dominated by donor CD8+ memory clones. The TRB repertoires of T cells infiltrating skin or GI tract showed only limited overlap with the TRB repertoires of T cells in blood. Across 35 to 55 patients, TRB clonality was highly associated with recipient CMV seropositivity and CMV reactivation, and diversity in PTCy patients was similar to diversity in CNI/methotrexate controls.

A distance of 11 bases separates the germline ends of V and J, which lose 6 bases and 3 bases respectively. CDR1 MNHNS and CDR2 SASEGT were looked up in the germline V gene. Counted from cysteine to phenylalanine, this CDR3 has 14 amino acids. Only the CDR3 part of the read is kept: 42 bases, read in frame from the first base. Genomic DNA was the input for TRB sequencing, which was run either with the immunoSEQ assay at survey resolution or with the hsTCRB kit. As for the original processing: The immunoSEQ software was used for initial read processing, and the LymphoSeq R package was used for repertoire analyses. Clonality was calculated as 1 minus normalized Shannon entropy, and the Gini coefficient was also calculated for each TRB dataset. Phenotypes of unsorted samples were inferred by mapping TRB sequences from sorted subsets of the recipient or donor onto unsorted samples of the same recipient. In its TCRdb copy, this immuneACCESS table keeps in-frame sequences only and misses some clones. Where compared with another copy, unresolved V genes explain less than half of these, and the others have no known cause. D and trimming were read from the DNA, whereas the V and J calls and clone size are those reported in that table. In this sample the table shows tens of thousands of clones, about 90% of which occur a single time. The top ten clonotypes cover 15% of the sample.

PTCy-treated patients came from a prospective multi-institutional clinical trial. Peripheral blood and bone marrow mononuclear cells were isolated by Ficoll-Hypaque density centrifugation and were cryopreserved. This receptor was identified in a woman between 35 and 50 years old with a blood cancer, CMV-positive, and with a related stem cell donor. The sample was PBMCs. The chain uses TRBV6-1 and TRBJ1-4; TRBD1 is a possible D gene, resting on 6 matching bases. The DNA sequence is given as TGTGCCAGCAGACAGGGATCGGCTAATGAAAAACTGTTTTTT. Translated, this gives CASRQGSANEKLFF.